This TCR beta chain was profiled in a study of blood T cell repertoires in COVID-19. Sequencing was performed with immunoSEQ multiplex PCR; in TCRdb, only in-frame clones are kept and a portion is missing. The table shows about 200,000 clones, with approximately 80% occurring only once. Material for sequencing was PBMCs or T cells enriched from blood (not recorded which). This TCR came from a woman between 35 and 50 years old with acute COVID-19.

For the CDR3, the DNA is TGTGCCAGCAGTGCACCCCTAGCGGTCTACAATGAGCAGTTCTTC. It yields the protein CASSAPLAVYNEQFF. The rearrangement joins TRBV7-9 to TRBJ2-1; 7 nucleotides match TRBD2. The V segment lost 6 bases and the J segment 3 bases; nucleotides outside the gene matches: 8. CDR3 size: 15 residues. Germline V gene data show CDR1 as SEHNR and CDR2 as FQNEAQ (reference sequence).